This passage covers 15 T cell receptor beta chains from one sample sequenced in a study of blood T cells in healthy people across ages. Together with a sample-barcoded 5' primer, a J-beta primer mix was included in a second PCR lasting about 6 to 11 cycles. TCRdb re-called the 5' RACE reads with MiXCR, one entry per CDR3 protein. The sample lists approximately 690,000 distinct CDR3 sequences, 40% to 50% occurring once. The sequencing sample was made of blood. The source is a man aged 80 or over in good health.

In its sample, this clonotype was seen once. This chain links TRBV4-2 with TRBJ2-1, with D tentatively TRBD2 (5 bases). The CDR3 is made up of 16 amino acids. CDR1 is LGHNA and CDR2 is YNFKEQ in the germline V gene. V was clipped by 7 bases and J by 1 base, with 17 bases between them. The CDR3 DNA reads TGTGCCAGCATTCAATCTCTAGCTACATCCTACAATGAGCAGTTCTTC. This gives the protein CASIQSLATSYNEQFF.

CDR3 sequence reads: CASSQGTERETQYF. DNA for the CDR3: TGTGCCAGCAGCCAAGGGACTGAGAGGGAGACCCAGTACTTC. The chain recombines TRBV3-1 with TRBJ2-5; D is possibly TRBD2 (5 bases). Germline V gene lookup returns CDR1 LGHDT and CDR2 YNNKEL (reference sequence). The CDR3 is 14 amino acids. The ends were cut back, 1 base at V and 5 bases at J, with 11 bases in the middle.

On this clonotype itself: A much larger clone lies one base from this, so it may be a read error. This chain links TRBV29-1 with TRBJ2-5; D is unresolved. The DNA end is a closer match to TRBJ2-7, so the J assignment may be wrong. The CDR3 consists of 12 residues. Germline CDR1 SQVTM, CDR2 ANQGSEA. CDR3 bases: TGCAGCGTTGTCTCTGGGTCCTGCGAGCAGTACTTC. It encodes CSVVSGSCEQYF.

V is TRBV9 and J is TRBJ2-3, with 8 bases that match TRBD2. Germline CDR1 SGDLS, CDR2 YYNGEE. The CDR3 has 18 amino acids. Losses at the gene ends were 0 bases for V and 4 bases for J; bases not matched to a gene: 13. The CDR3 DNA reads as TGTGCCAGCAGCGTAGGACTCTTCCGGGGGGGCTACGCAGATACGCAGTATTTT. Its protein product is CASSVGLFRGGYADTQYF. Looking up the rest from reference TRBV9 and TRBJ2-3 gives the full variable domain: DSGVTQTPKHLITATGQRVTLRCSPRSGDLSVYWYQQSLDQGLQFLIQYYNGEERAKGNILERFSAQQFPDLHSELNLSSLELGDSALYFCASSVGLFRGGYADTQYFGPGTRLTVL.

This clonotype came up a few times. The chain links TRBV20-1 to TRBJ1-1; TRBD1 agrees at 7 bases. The CDR3 length is 14 residues. J was trimmed by 1 base and V by 3 bases; bases with no gene match: 5. Germline CDR1 and CDR2: DFQATT and SNEGSKA (reference sequence). The CDR3, as DNA: TGCAGTGCTAGGAGGACAGGCCCGAACACTGAAGCTTTCTTT. It is translated as CSARRTGPNTEAFF.

This clonotype turned up a few times. The chain links TRBV12-3 or TRBV12-4 to TRBJ2-3; 11 positions agree with TRBD2. This CDR3 is built from 15 residues. V lost 4 bases and J lost 4; bases outside the gene matches: 4. The CDR3, as DNA: TGTGCCAGCAGTTATAGCGGGAGGGCCTCAGATACGCAGTATTTT. This gives the protein CASSYSGRASDTQYF.

The CDR3 sequence: CASSRTDRNQPQHF. CDR3 bases: TGTGCCAGCAGCCGGACCGACAGAAATCAGCCCCAGCATTTT. The chain has TRBV6-2 or TRBV6-3 and TRBJ1-5; a possible D gene is TRBD1 (5 bases). Germline CDR1 is MNHEY and CDR2 is SVGEGT. The CDR3 is 14 residues long. V was shortened by 6 bases and J by 4 bases, with 13 bases between the two germline ends.

The sample holds a few counts of this clonotype. The chain uses TRBV2 and TRBJ2-3; no firm D call. Trimming took 10 bases from V and 2 from J, leaving 16 bases between them. Germline values: CDR1 SNHLY, CDR2 FYNNEI. CDR3 length equals 14 residues. CDR3 DNA sequence: TGTGCCACCAATTCGGTGCGATACACAGATACGCAGTATTTT. This gives the protein CATNSVRYTDTQYF.

V gene TRBV6-2 or TRBV6-3 combines with J gene TRBJ1-2; 7 nucleotides agree with TRBD1. This CDR3 spans 14 amino acids. V lost 6 bases, J lost 4 bases, and 8 bases stayed unmatched. The V gene's germline CDR1 is MNHEY and CDR2 SVGEGT. CDR3: CASRRQGQGYGYTF. The CDR3 nucleotides are TGTGCCAGCAGAAGACAGGGCCAGGGCTATGGCTACACCTTC.

The chain links TRBV28 to TRBJ2-7; 7 bases are shared with TRBD2. This CDR3 comprises 14 residues. Germline CDR1 and CDR2: MDHEN and SYDVKM. Trimming took 2 bases from V and 5 from J; bases not matched to a gene: 6. CDR3 coding DNA: TGTGCCAGCAGTTTAGAGGGAGGGCCGAACGAGCAGTACTTC. Translation: CASSLEGGPNEQYF.

This clonotype occurred many times. The V call is TRBV11-2, the J call TRBJ2-3; TRBD1 agrees at 7 bases. Per germline, CDR1 SGHAT and CDR2 FQNNGV. The CDR3 sequence is 14 residues long. V was clipped by 6 bases and J by 2 bases; unmatched bases: 5. CDR3 sequence reads: CASRGGASTDTQYF. The CDR3 DNA follows: TGTGCCAGCAGAGGGGGCGCGTCCACAGATACGCAGTATTTT.

About this clonotype: The conserved phenylalanine or tryptophan is not found at the CDR3 terminus, so this likely reflects a read error. The DNA is left out, because the CDR3 cannot be placed on it with certainty; the CDR3 is given as TCRdb lists it. This rearrangement joins TRBV25-1 to TRBJ2-5; the table names TRBD1, a call not compared with the DNA. Germline V lookup: CDR1 MGHDK, CDR2 SYGVNS. 12 amino acids form the CDR3, both terminal residues included. CDR3 region: CASSPMGGRAVL.

The chain joins TRBV7-2 to TRBJ2-1, with 8 bases lining up with TRBD1. Per the germline V gene, CDR1 is SGHTA and CDR2 is FQGNSA. The CDR3 spans 15 residues. With 5 bases clipped from V and 4 bases from J, the junction kept 7 bases outside the gene matches. CDR3 loop: CASSPPGGGYNEQFF. The CDR3 nucleotides read TGTGCCAGCAGCCCCCCAGGGGGCGGGTACAATGAGCAGTTCTTC.

This chain links TRBV7-2 with TRBJ2-6, with D unresolved. Trimming took 5 bases from V and 0 from J, leaving 11 bases between them. There are 16 residues in the CDR3. Germline loops: CDR1 SGHTA, CDR2 FQGNSA. This chain's CDR3 is CASSTHTNSGANVLTF. For the CDR3, the DNA is TGTGCCAGCAGCACGCACACTAACTCTGGGGCCAACGTCCTGACTTTC.

On this clonotype itself: An end of the junction does not agree with germline; a read error may underlie this. V is TRBV20-1 and J is TRBJ1-6; no firm D call. The CDR3 runs to 15 residues. Per the germline V gene, CDR1 is DFQATT and CDR2 is SNEGSKA (reference sequence). CDR3 coding DNA: TGCAGTGCTAGAGCGGTGACCTCCTATAATTCACCCCCCCACTTT. It encodes CSARAVTSYNSPPHF.